This T cell receptor beta chain was sequenced in a study of regulatory T cells in long-lasting Graves disease. The CDR3 consists of 15 residues. Trimming removed 2 bases from V and 4 bases from J, with 14 bases in between. This clonotype has ten or more counts. Construction of TCR beta libraries relied on iRepertoire HTBI primers and on Arm-PCR targeting CDR3 regions. TCRdb recomputed calls from the multiplex PCR reads with MiXCR, one row per CDR3 protein. The data show about 300,000 distinct CDR3 sequences, under 20% seen once. Time point indicated: newly diagnosed GD, antithyroid drugs for less than 3 months. Construction of the TCR library relied on RNA isolated from PBMCs.

V gene TRBV12-3 or TRBV12-4 combines with J gene TRBJ1-2; D is uncertain. The clonotype was recovered from a female donor with Graves disease. The sequencing here drew on peripheral blood mononuclear cells (PBMCs), taken at new diagnosis, from a patient treated with antithyroid drugs. CDR3: CASSLSRGLGYGYTF. In DNA form, the CDR3 reads TGTGCCAGCAGTTTATCCCGCGGGCTGGGCTATGGCTACACCTTC.